This passage covers 13 T cell receptor beta chains from one sample sequenced in a study of cytomegalovirus exposure and HLA in healthy donors (TCRdb year 2017). Libraries were built with the immunoSEQ multiplex PCR assay. For the multiplex PCR, a mixture combining 60 forward primers for TCR Vbeta segments and 13 reverse primers for TCR Jbeta segments was used. The clones in this table, taken by TCRdb from immuneACCESS, are in-frame only. Not every clone is retained; where verified, under half of the shortfall comes from an unresolved V gene, and the cause of the rest is unknown. The sample data list approximately 120,000 clones, and about four fifths of these were observed just once. The top ten hold approximately 3.5% of the sample. Sequencing used PBMCs. These receptor sequences come from a woman between 40 and 50 years old in good health and CMV-seropositive.

The rearrangement links TRBV9 to TRBJ2-7, with a weak D call TRBD1 (6 bases). Per germline, CDR1 SGDLS and CDR2 YYNGEE. The CDR3 totals 15 residues. V lost 0 bases to trimming and J lost 3 bases, with 13 bases between them. CDR3 bases: TGTGCCAGCAGCGTAGACGACAGGCTCTACTACGAGCAGTACTTC. This encodes CASSVDDRLYYEQYF. Full variable domain (remainder filled in from reference TRBV9 and TRBJ2-7): DSGVTQTPKHLITATGQRVTLRCSPRSGDLSVYWYQQSLDQGLQFLIQYYNGEERAKGNILERFSAQQFPDLHSELNLSSLELGDSALYFCASSVDDRLYYEQYFGPGTRLTVT.

V usage is TRBV28 and J usage is TRBJ2-7; 13 bases line up with TRBD2. The germline V gene encodes CDR1 MDHEN and CDR2 SYDVKM. CDR3 length: 15 residues. The ends lost 6 bases at V and 7 bases at J; junction bases unmatched: 9. The CDR3 loop is CASRKGLAGVREQYF. For the CDR3, the DNA is TGTGCCAGCAGAAAAGGACTAGCGGGAGTTCGTGAGCAGTACTTC.

The gene calls are TRBV23-1 and TRBJ1-2, with 11 bases that match TRBD1. TRBV23-1 is sorted into the ORF group, with uncertain function. V lost 8 bases and J lost 3; bases outside the gene matches: 14. The CDR3 covers 17 residues. The CDR3 DNA is TGCGCCAGCGGATGGACCCCGGGACAGGGGGATCACTATGGCTACACCTTC. Translation: CASGWTPGQGDHYGYTF.

The CDR3 DNA reads as TGTGCCAGCAGCGGGGGACAGGGGAGCTCCTACGAGCAGTACTTC. Residues: CASSGGQGSSYEQYF. The chain joins TRBV5-4 to TRBJ2-7; 10 bases agree with TRBD1. CDR1 and CDR2 (germline): SGHNT, YYREEE (reference sequence). The CDR3 contains 15 residues. The V gene end was trimmed by 4 bases and the J gene end by 0 bases; junction bases not matched to a gene: 4.

This CDR3 reads CAISDQGRTNSYEQYF. The CDR3 DNA sequence: TGTGCCATCAGTGACCAGGGCAGGACCAACTCCTACGAGCAGTACTTC. The gene calls are TRBV10-3 and TRBJ2-7, with a possible D match to TRBD1 (5 bases). This CDR3 is 16 amino acids long. V lost 3 bases and J 0 bases, leaving 15 bases between the germline ends. Germline values: CDR1 ENHRY, CDR2 SYGVKD.

Worth noting for this clone: The junction departs from the called germline gene at one end, perhaps through a read error. The chain links TRBV7-9 to TRBJ2-1, with 10 bases fitting TRBD2. This CDR3 is built from 15 residues. Per the germline V gene, CDR1 is SEHNR and CDR2 is FQNEAQ (reference sequence). The CDR3 is CSSSIAGGAYNEQFF. The CDR3 coding sequence is TGTTCCAGCAGTATAGCGGGAGGTGCTTACAATGAGCAGTTCTTC.

The chain couples TRBV6-5 to TRBJ2-7; TRBD1 is a possible D gene (5 bases). CDR1 and CDR2 from the germline V gene are MNHEY and SVGAGI. The CDR3 covers 10 residues. Trimming removed 8 bases at V and 5 bases at J, with 7 bases between. The CDR3: CASGAHEQYF. The CDR3 DNA follows: TGTGCCAGCGGGGCCCACGAGCAGTACTTC.

The chain employs TRBV27 and TRBJ2-6; D might be TRBD2 (5 bases). Germline assignment: CDR1 MNHEY and CDR2 SMNVEV (reference sequence). The length of the CDR3 is 16 residues. V was clipped by 3 bases and J by 0 bases, with 9 bases between them. CDR3 loop: CASSLTSGSGANVLTF. CDR3 nucleotide sequence: TGTGCCAGCAGTTTGACGAGCGGCTCTGGGGCCAACGTCCTGACTTTC.

V gene TRBV28 combines with J gene TRBJ2-5, with 7 bases lining up with TRBD2. CDR3 length: 16 amino acids. The germline V gene encodes CDR1 MDHEN and CDR2 SYDVKM. The V and J ends lost 6 bases and 4 bases, in that order; junction bases with no gene match: 14. The CDR3, as DNA: TGTGCCAGCAGGGAGAGGGACGGGGGGTTAGTAGAGACCCAGTACTTC. The encoded protein is CASRERDGGLVETQYF.

The V call is TRBV5-1, the J call TRBJ1-4; 7 bases match TRBD1. J lost 5 bases, V lost 4 bases, and 5 bases had no gene match. The CDR3 loop spans 14 amino acids. From germline, CDR1 is SGHRS and CDR2 YFSETQ. The CDR3, as DNA: TGCGCCAGCAGCGCGGACAGGTGGAATGAAAAACTGTTTTTT. Its translation is CASSADRWNEKLFF.

The CDR3 DNA sequence: TGCAGCGTTGTTGGGGGGATTAACTATGGCTACACCTTC. It yields the protein CSVVGGINYGYTF. This chain uses TRBV29-1 with TRBJ1-2; tentative D call: TRBD1 (5 bases). The CDR3 consists of 13 residues. The ends were cut back, 4 bases at V and 1 base at J, with 10 bases in the middle. From germline, CDR1 is SQVTM and CDR2 ANQGSEA.

This clone was detected a few times. V and J are TRBV25-1 and TRBJ1-1; possible D gene TRBD1, 5 bases. This CDR3 has 16 residues. Per germline, CDR1 MGHDK and CDR2 SYGVNS. V gave up 6 bases and J gave up 0 bases, with 17 bases separating them. The CDR3 region is CASRKGATTLNTEAFF. CDR3 coding DNA: TGTGCCAGCAGAAAAGGGGCGACCACCCTGAACACTGAAGCTTTCTTT.

The rearrangement links TRBV9 to TRBJ1-1; 7 bases line up with TRBD1. V shed 3 bases, J shed 4 bases, and the junction held 3 bases outside the gene matches. The CDR3 loop spans 13 amino acids. Germline V gene sequence: CDR1 SGDLS, CDR2 YYNGEE. CDR3 bases: TGTGCCAGCAGCGAGCGACAGGGCACTGAAGCTTTCTTT. This encodes CASSERQGTEAFF.